This T cell receptor (beta chain) is from a study of PD-L1 blockade in urothelial cancer. The overall study: Median T cell yield per blood sample was about 140,000 cells. Notes on the study in general: Sub-median blood TCR clonality before treatment predicted longer survival.

About this clone itself: What it binds is unknown. One end of the junction is discordant with germline, which a read error may explain.

As for time point: pretreatment peripheral blood. All patients handed over anywhere from 1 to 8 samples, pretreatment and on-treatment. Synthetic analogs of TCR templates were spiked into every PCR. Sequencing was performed with immunoSEQ multiplex PCR; in TCRdb, only in-frame clones are kept and a portion is missing. The data contain approximately 50,000 clones, about 80% of them singletons. The CDR3 spans 14 residues. The germline V gene has CDR1 SGHNT and CDR2 YYREEE (reference sequence). The rearrangement links TRBV5-4 to TRBJ1-2, with D tentatively TRBD1 (5 bases). Material: PBMCs, obtained around atezolizumab (anti-PD-L1) treatment. This TCR came from a man aged 50-60 years with urothelial cancer. CDR3 residues: CASSQDRVDYGYTF. The CDR3 DNA sequence: TGCGCCAGCAGCCAAGACAGAGTCGACTATGGCTACACCTTC.